This entry lists 4 T cell receptor beta chains sequenced from one sample in a study of CD8 T cells in ankylosing spondylitis. A single record per CDR3 protein comes from TCRdb applying MiXCR to the 5' RACE reads. The sample has around 130,000 distinct CDR3 sequences; approximately 9.7% are singletons. Specimen: blood, either unsorted or a sorted T cell fraction (not recorded which). The receptors stem from a male donor with ankylosing spondylitis or in good health (not recorded which).

Only a few counts were recorded for this clonotype. The gene calls are TRBV20-1 and TRBJ2-1, with TRBD2 identical over 9 bases. CDR1 and CDR2 from the germline V gene are DFQATT and SNEGSKA (reference sequence). This CDR3 has 15 residues. J lost 3 bases, V lost 4 bases, and 7 bases had no gene match. Written as DNA, the CDR3 is TGCAGTGCTAACGTGCGGGAGGGCAGCTACAATGAGCAGTTCTTC. This gives the protein CSANVREGSYNEQFF.

This clonotype was recorded a few times. One end of the junction is discordant with germline, which a read error may explain. This chain uses TRBV27 with TRBJ2-7; the match to TRBD2 covers 8 bases. The CDR3 is 15 amino acids. The germline V gene has CDR1 MNHEY and CDR2 SMNVEV (reference sequence). The CDR3 loop reads CASRLSGIPSSEQYF. Written as DNA, the CDR3 is TGTGCCAGCAGACTTAGCGGGATCCCATCCTCCGAGCAGTACTTC.

This clonotype came up many times. The chain recombines TRBV7-2 with TRBJ2-3; no reliable D call. V shed 4 bases and J shed 0 bases, with 11 bases lying between them. Germline V gene data show CDR1 as SGHTA and CDR2 as FQGNSA. The CDR3 has 15 amino acids. The DNA for the CDR3 is TGTGCCAGCAGCTCCCTGGTGCTGAGCACAGATACGCAGTATTTT. This translates into CASSSLVLSTDTQYF. Drawing the rest from reference TRBV7-2 and TRBJ2-3, the complete variable domain is GAGVSQSPSNKVTEKGKDVELRCDPISGHTALYWYRQSLGQGLEFLIYFQGNSAPDKSGLPSDRFSAERTGGSVSTLTIQRTQQEDSAVYLCASSSLVLSTDTQYFGPGTRLTVL.

This clonotype has at least ten counts. The rearrangement uses TRBV5-1 and TRBJ2-1; 7 positions agree with TRBD1. In germline, CDR1 is SGHRS, CDR2 YFSETQ. V was pared by 1 base and J by 8 bases, with 6 bases of the junction left unmatched. The CDR3 consists of 14 residues. The CDR3 loop reads CASSLSTGDHEQFF. The CDR3 coding sequence is TGCGCCAGCAGCTTGTCTACAGGGGACCATGAGCAGTTCTTC.